This T cell receptor (beta chain) was profiled in a study of CD8 T cells in Susac syndrome. An input of about 0.45 to 1 ug of RNA was subjected to reverse transcription using random hexamers. TCRdb reprocessed the immunoSEQ multiplex PCR reads via MiXCR and lists one record per CDR3 protein. Among 300,000 or so distinct CDR3 sequences, 90% to 95% were seen once, and the ten largest hold over 0.065%. From germline, CDR1 is MDHEN and CDR2 SYDVKM. This CDR3 has 16 amino acids. Between the trimmed V and J ends, which lost 6 bases and 2 bases, there was a span of 20 bases. This receptor was obtained from a human donor with multiple sclerosis. Sequenced: CD4+ T cells from PBMCs. The chain uses TRBV28 and TRBJ2-7; the D gene could be TRBD1 or TRBD2 (5 bases each). CDR3 in amino acids: CASSPPGDRRTYEQYF. The CDR3 DNA is TGTGCCAGCAGCCCACCTGGGGACCGTCGGACCTACGAGCAGTACTTC.